This TCR beta chain was observed in a study of CD8 T cells in ankylosing spondylitis. This clonotype has at least ten counts. Its specificity is not known. Overall study results and limits: Disease-associated clonotypes exhibited CD8+ identity and were relatively infrequent in peripheral blood. A TCR beta motif of several highly homologous variants appeared characteristic of ankylosing spondylitis blood.

As the method for making TCR beta libraries, quantitative 5'-RACE with molecular barcodes was used. TCRdb recomputed calls from the 5' RACE reads with MiXCR, one row per CDR3 protein. The table lists about 110,000 distinct CDR3 sequences, approximately 25% of them singletons. This CDR3 is 13 amino acids long. V lost 1 base, J lost 5 bases, and 8 bases lay in between. Per the germline V gene, CDR1 is SEHNR and CDR2 is FQNEAQ (reference sequence). The source of this sequence is a male donor with ankylosing spondylitis. The gene calls are TRBV7-9 and TRBJ2-5, with D possibly called TRBD1 or TRBD2 (5 bases each). Sequenced sample: synovial fluid, either unsorted or a sorted T cell fraction (not recorded which). The CDR3 DNA reads TGTGCCAGCAGCTTAGGGGGGTCGGAGACCCAGTACTTC. Its translation: CASSLGGSETQYF.